This TCR beta chain is drawn from a study of blood T cell repertoires in COVID-19. Study overall: Acute and convalescent COVID-19 samples came from the United States, Italy and Spain.

This clone appeared once. The CDR3 contains 15 residues. The germline V and J ends were trimmed by 5 bases and 0 bases, with 14 bases remaining between them. Germline CDR1 and CDR2: SGDLS and YYNGEE. The method was immunoSEQ multiplex PCR; TCRdb's version includes in-frame clones alone and lacks a portion of them. This sample has tens of thousands of clones, with 70% to 80% found just once. The sequence was obtained from a man between 65 and 85 years old with acute or convalescent COVID-19. Sequenced: peripheral blood. V gene TRBV9 combines with J gene TRBJ1-1; a possible D gene is TRBD1 (5 bases). Here the CDR3 reads CASRSFTGMNTEAFF. The CDR3 coding sequence is TGTGCCAGCAGGTCCTTCACAGGAATGAACACTGAAGCTTTCTTT.